This TCR beta chain was sequenced during a study of neurological immune-mediated disorders. Study-level results: HTLV-1-associated myelopathy had the most TCR clonal expansion, and multiple sclerosis had the least, less than healthy controls.

In every sequencing run, more than 170 million TCR-beta sequences were generated from 15-18 subjects. TCRdb processed the 5' RACE reads anew with MiXCR; each CDR3 protein has one entry. The repertoire consists of about 60,000 distinct CDR3 sequences, with around a tenth occurring once and the leading ten covering approximately 13%. Time point in this sample: longitudinal time-point 2. The germline V gene has CDR1 DFQATT and CDR2 SNEGSKA (reference sequence). Unmatched junction bases numbered 10, after V lost 0 bases and J lost 5 bases. This CDR3 has 16 amino acids. This clonotype was observed many times. Its target is unknown.

The chain has TRBV20-1 and TRBJ2-1; 7 bases are shared with TRBD2. This clonotype was sampled from a man aged 25 to 40 in good health. Sequenced sample: PBMCs. CDR3 coding DNA: TGCAGTGCTAGAGATCGCGGGGGTAGAATTAACAATGAGCAGTTCTTC. Amino acids: CSARDRGGRINNEQFF.